This T cell receptor (beta chain) originates from a study of blood T cell repertoires in COVID-19. The wider study: COVID-19 samples from acute and convalescent phases originated in the United States, Italy and Spain. Sample material is recorded as cDNA or gDNA derived from T cells, B-cell-depleted T cells, or PBMCs.

Study processing details: Reference gene primers were amplified, and this amplification served to estimate nucleated cell counts. TCRdb's copy holds only in-frame clones and misses some; the assay was immunoSEQ multiplex PCR. V, J and clone size reflect that table, while D and trimming were determined from the DNA. There are 250,000 or so clones in the sample; 70% to 90% occur only once, and over 1.3% lies in the top ten. Germline CDR1 and CDR2: MDHEN and SYDVKM. The J segment lost 1 base and the V segment lost 5 bases, leaving 0 bases of the junction unmatched. CDR3 length equals 14 residues. The J gene is TRBJ1-5, the V gene TRBV28; 9 bases line up with TRBD1. This TCR was sampled from a man at least 80 years old with acute or convalescent COVID-19. The material sequenced was peripheral blood. CDR3 coding DNA: TGTGCCAGCAGTGGACAGGGGAGCAATCAGCCCCAGCATTTT. It codes for CASSGQGSNQPQHF.